There are a few counts of the clone carrying this T cell receptor beta chain. Its specificity is not known. This sample is part of a study of T-cell reconstitution after alpha-beta-depleted transplantation in children. Broader study findings: About two months after transplant, alpha-beta T cells reportedly came from several hundred expanded graft clones. The main origin of T-cell counts and diversity one year after transplant was newly produced T cells.

A TCRbeta library incorporating unique molecular identifiers was prepared. TCRdb independently ran MiXCR on the PCR reads; one entry per CDR3 protein. The sample yields about 220,000 distinct CDR3 sequences, approximately 17% seen once. Deletions cut 5 bases from V and 6 bases from J, with 15 bases between. This CDR3 is built from 14 residues. This TCR was recovered from a male patient between 2 and 9 years old who had a stem cell transplant for acute lymphoblastic leukemia, so the T cells may come from the graft donor. Sequenced material: PBMCs, mostly from graft donor cells, taken 360 days after TCRalphabeta/CD19-depleted stem cell transplant. The chain recombines TRBV12-3 or TRBV12-4 with TRBJ2-3; perhaps TRBD1 as D (5 bases). This CDR3 is CASSDSPPLDTQYF. CDR3 nucleotides: TGTGCCAGCAGTGACAGCCCCCCCCTGGATACGCAGTATTTT.